The table lists the clone carrying this T cell receptor beta chain with a few counts. Its specificity is not known. Treatment noted: approximately 9-day PBMC culture with coronavirus spike peptide pools or control peptides (ViraFEST assay). An Oncomine TCR Beta short-read assay was used to sequence the DNA from cultured CD4+ T cells. TCRdb re-called the PCR reads through MiXCR, storing one row per CDR3 protein. Of 20,000 to 25,000 distinct CDR3 sequences in the sample, over 60% were seen once. Between the trimmed V and J ends, which lost 3 bases and 4 bases, there was a span of 12 bases. The germline gives CDR1 MNHNS, CDR2 SASEGT. There are 14 residues in the CDR3. This sample was taken from a study of vaccination and CD4 T cells after COVID-19. Whole-study context: A median of 72 days (range 14 to 241) separated dose two from the taking of post-vaccine samples.

The specimen comprised CD4+ T cells from blood, cultured in vitro, sampled after SARS-CoV-2 vaccination. The V gene is TRBV6-1, the J gene TRBJ1-2; D may be TRBD1 (5 bases). The receptor was derived from a human donor who received a COVID-19 vaccine. This CDR3 is CASSDPGRGYGYTF. DNA for the CDR3: TGTGCCAGCAGTGACCCGGGGAGGGGCTATGGCTACACCTTC.